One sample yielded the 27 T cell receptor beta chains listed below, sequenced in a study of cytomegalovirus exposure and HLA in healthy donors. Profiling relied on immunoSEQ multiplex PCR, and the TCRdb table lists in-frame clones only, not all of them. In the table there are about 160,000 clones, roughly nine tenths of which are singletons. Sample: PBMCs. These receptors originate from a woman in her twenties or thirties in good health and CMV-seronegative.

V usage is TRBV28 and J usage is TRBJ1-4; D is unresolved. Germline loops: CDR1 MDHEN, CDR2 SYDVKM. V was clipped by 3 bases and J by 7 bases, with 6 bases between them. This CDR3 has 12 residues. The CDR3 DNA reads TGTGCCAGCAGTTTTGTGGGTGAAAAACTGTTTTTT. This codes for CASSFVGEKLFF.

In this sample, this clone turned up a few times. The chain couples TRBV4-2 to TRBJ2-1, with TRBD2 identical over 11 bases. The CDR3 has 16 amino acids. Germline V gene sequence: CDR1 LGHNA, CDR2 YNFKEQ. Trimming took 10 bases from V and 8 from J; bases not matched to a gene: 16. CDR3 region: CATEVGLAGGGDEQFF. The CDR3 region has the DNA TGTGCCACAGAGGTGGGGCTAGCGGGAGGCGGGGATGAGCAGTTCTTC.

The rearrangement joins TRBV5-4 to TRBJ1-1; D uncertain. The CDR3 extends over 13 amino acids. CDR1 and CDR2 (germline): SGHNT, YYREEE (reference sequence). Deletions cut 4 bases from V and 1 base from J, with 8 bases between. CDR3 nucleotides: TGTGCCAGCAGCGCCGGATCGAACACTGAAGCTTTCTTT. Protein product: CASSAGSNTEAFF.

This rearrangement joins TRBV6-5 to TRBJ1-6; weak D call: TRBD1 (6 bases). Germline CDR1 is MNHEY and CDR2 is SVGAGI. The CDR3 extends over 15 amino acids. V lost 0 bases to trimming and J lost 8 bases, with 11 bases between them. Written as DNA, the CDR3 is TGTGCCAGCAGTTACTCAACAGGGCTATATTCACCCCTCCACTTT. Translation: CASSYSTGLYSPLHF.

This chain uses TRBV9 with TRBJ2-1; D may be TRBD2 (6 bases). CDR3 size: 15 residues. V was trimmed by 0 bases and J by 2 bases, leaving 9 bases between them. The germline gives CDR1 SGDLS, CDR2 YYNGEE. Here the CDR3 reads CASSVGGKTYNEQFF. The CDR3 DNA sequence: TGTGCCAGCAGCGTAGGCGGGAAAACCTACAATGAGCAGTTCTTC.

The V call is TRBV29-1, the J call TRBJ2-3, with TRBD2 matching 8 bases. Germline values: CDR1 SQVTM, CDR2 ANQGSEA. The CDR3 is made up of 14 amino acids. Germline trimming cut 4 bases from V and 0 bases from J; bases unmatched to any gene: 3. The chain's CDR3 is CSVARGGSTDTQYF. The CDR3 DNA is TGCAGCGTTGCCCGCGGGGGGAGCACAGATACGCAGTATTTT.

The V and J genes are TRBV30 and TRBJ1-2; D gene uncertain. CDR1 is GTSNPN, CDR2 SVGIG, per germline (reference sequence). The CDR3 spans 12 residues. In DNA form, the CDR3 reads TGTGCTGGAAGTGGGGTGAACTATGGCTACACCTTC. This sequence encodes CAGSGVNYGYTF.

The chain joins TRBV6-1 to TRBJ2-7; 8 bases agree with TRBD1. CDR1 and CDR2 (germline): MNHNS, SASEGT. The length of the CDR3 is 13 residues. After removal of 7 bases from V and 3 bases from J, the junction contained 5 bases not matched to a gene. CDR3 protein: CASKAGTGYEQYF. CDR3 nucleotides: TGTGCCAGCAAGGCCGGGACAGGCTACGAGCAGTACTTC.

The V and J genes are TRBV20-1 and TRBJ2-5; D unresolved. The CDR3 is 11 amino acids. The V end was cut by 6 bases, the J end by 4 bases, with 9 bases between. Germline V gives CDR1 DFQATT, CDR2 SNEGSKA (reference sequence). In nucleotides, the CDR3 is TGCAGTGCCCACGTGGTAGAGACCCAGTACTTC. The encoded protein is CSAHVVETQYF.

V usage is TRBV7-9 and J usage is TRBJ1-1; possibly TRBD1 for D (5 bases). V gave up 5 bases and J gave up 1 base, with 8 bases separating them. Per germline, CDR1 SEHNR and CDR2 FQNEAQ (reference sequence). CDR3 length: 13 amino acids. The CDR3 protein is CASSDTGNTEAFF. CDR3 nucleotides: TGTGCCAGCAGCGACACAGGGAACACTGAAGCTTTCTTT.

Here the CDR3 DNA reads TGTGCCAGCAGTGAACAGGTGAACACTGAAGCTTTCTTT. Amino acid sequence: CASSEQVNTEAFF. J is TRBJ1-1 and V is TRBV25-1; no clear D gene. The CDR3 loop spans 13 amino acids. Germline V gene data show CDR1 as MGHDK and CDR2 as SYGVNS. V gave up 2 bases and J gave up 0 bases, with 4 bases separating them.

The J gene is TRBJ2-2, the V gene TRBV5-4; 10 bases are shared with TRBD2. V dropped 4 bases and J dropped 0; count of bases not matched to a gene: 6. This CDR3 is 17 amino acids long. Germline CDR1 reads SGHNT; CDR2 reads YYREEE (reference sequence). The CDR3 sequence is CASSLLTSGANTGELFF. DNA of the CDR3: TGTGCCAGCAGCCTGCTTACTAGCGGGGCGAACACCGGGGAGCTGTTTTTT.

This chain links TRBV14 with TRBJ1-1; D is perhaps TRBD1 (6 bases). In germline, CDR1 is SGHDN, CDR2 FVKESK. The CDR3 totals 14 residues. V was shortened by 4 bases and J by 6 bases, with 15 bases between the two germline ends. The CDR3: CASSPLRGFPEAFF. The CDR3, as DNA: TGTGCCAGCAGCCCCCTCAGGGGTTTCCCTGAAGCTTTCTTT. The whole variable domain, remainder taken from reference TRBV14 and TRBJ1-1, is EAGVTQFPSHSVIEKGQTVTLRCDPISGHDNLYWYRRVMGKEIKFLLHFVKESKQDESGMPNNRFLAERTGGTYSTLKVQPAELEDSGVYFCASSPLRGFPEAFFGQGTRLTVV.

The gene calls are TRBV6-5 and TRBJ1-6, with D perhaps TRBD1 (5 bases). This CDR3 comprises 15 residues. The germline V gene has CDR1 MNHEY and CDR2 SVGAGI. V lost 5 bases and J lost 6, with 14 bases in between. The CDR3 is CASSHNAGFNSPLHF. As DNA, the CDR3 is TGTGCCAGCAGTCACAACGCAGGGTTTAATTCACCCCTCCACTTT.

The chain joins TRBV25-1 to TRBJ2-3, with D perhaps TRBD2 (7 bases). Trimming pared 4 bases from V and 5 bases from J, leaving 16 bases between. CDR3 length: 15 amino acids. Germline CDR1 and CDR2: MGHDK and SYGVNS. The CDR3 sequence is CASSAPRGGIDTQYF. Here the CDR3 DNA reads TGTGCCAGCAGTGCCCCGAGGGGGGGCATAGATACGCAGTATTTT.

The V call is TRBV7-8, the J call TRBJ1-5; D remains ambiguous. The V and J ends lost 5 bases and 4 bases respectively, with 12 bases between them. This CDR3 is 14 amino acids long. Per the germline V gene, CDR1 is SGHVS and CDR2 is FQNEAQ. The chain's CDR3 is CASSNRTGNQPQHF. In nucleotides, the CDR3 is TGTGCCAGCAGCAACCGGACGGGAAATCAGCCCCAGCATTTT.

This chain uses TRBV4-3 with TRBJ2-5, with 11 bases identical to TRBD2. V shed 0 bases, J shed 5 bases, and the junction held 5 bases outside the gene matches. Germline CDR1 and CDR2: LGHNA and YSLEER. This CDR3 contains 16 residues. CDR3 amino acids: CASSQDNLAGGETQYF. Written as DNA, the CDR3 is TGCGCCAGCAGCCAAGATAACCTAGCGGGAGGTGAGACCCAGTACTTC.

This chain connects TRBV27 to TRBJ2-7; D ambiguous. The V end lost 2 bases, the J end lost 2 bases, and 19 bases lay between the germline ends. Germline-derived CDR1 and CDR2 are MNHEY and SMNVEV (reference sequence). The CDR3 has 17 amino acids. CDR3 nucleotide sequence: TGTGCCAGCAGTTTAGTGGGTCTTGCTCAGGCTCCCTACGAGCAGTACTTC. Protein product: CASSLVGLAQAPYEQYF.

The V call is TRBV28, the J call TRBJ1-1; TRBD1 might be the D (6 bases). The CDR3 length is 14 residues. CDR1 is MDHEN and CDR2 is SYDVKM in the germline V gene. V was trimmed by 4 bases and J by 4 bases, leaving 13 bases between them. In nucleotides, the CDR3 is TGTGCCAGCAGTTCGGGGGGGCAACGCACTGAAGCTTTCTTT. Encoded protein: CASSSGGQRTEAFF.

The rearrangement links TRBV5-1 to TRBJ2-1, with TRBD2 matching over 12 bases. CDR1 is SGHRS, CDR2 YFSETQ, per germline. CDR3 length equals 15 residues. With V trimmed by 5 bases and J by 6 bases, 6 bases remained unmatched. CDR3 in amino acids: CASSKTSGGTNEQFF. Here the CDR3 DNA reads TGCGCCAGCAGTAAGACTAGCGGGGGTACCAATGAGCAGTTCTTC.

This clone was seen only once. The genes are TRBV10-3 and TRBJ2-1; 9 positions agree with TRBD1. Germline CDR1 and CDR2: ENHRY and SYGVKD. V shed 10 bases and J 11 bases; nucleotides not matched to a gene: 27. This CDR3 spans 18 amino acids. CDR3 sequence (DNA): TGTGCCACCCGAGACAGGGGGAGCAGCGGGCTTAGGGAGGACCAGCAGTTCTTC. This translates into CATRDRGSSGLREDQQFF.

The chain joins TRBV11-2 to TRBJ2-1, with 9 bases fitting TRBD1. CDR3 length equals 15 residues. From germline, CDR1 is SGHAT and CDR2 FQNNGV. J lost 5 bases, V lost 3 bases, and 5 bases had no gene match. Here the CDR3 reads CASSFAGQGNNEQFF. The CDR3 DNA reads TGTGCCAGCAGCTTTGCGGGACAGGGAAACAATGAGCAGTTCTTC. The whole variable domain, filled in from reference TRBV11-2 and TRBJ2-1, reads EAGVAQSPRYKIIEKRQSVAFWCNPISGHATLYWYQQILGQGPKLLIQFQNNGVVDDSQLPKDRFSAERLKGVDSTLKIQPAKLEDSAVYLCASSFAGQGNNEQFFGPGTRLTVL.

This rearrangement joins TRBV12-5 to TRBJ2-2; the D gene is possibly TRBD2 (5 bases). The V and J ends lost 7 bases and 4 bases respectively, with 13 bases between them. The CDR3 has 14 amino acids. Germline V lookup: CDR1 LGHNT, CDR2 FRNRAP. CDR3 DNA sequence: TGTGCTAGTGCCACAGAGGGCGTCACCGGGGAGCTGTTTTTT. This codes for CASATEGVTGELFF.

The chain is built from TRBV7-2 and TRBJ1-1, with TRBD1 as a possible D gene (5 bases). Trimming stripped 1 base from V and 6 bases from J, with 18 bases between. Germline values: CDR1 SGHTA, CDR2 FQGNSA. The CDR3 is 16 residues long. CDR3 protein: CASSLGGAGILAEAFF. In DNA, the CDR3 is TGTGCCAGCAGCTTAGGAGGGGCGGGGATTTTAGCTGAAGCTTTCTTT.

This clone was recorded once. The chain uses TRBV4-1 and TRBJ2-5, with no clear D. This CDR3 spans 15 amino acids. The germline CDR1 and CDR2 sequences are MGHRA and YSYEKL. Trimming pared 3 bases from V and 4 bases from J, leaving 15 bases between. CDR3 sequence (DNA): TGCGCCAGCAGCCAGCGGCATATTCCAGCAGAGACCCAGTACTTC. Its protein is CASSQRHIPAETQYF.

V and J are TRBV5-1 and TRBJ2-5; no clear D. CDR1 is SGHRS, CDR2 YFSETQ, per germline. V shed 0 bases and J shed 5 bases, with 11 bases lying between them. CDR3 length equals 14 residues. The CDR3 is CASSLGSLRETQYF. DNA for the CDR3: TGCGCCAGCAGCTTGGGGTCTCTCCGGGAGACCCAGTACTTC. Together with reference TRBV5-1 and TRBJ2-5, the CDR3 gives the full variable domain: KAGVTQTPRYLIKTRGQQVTLSCSPISGHRSVSWYQQTPGQGLQFLFEYFSETQRNKGNFPGRFSGRQFSNSRSEMNVSTLELGDSALYLCASSLGSLRETQYFGPGTRLLVL.

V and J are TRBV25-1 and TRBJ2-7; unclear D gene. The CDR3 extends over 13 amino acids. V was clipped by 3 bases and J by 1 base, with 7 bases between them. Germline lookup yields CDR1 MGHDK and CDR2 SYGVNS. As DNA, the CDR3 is TGTGCCAGCAGTGACCCCTCATCCTACGAGCAGTACTTC. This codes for CASSDPSSYEQYF.